This T cell receptor (beta chain) was captured in a study of a mutant IDH1 vaccine in newly diagnosed glioma. Study at large: Vaccinations were initiated 4-6 weeks following radiotherapy alone, or were given together with temozolomide cycles.

The data were produced by immunoSEQ multiplex PCR, yet TCRdb's version contains in-frame clones alone and is incomplete. The sample lists more than 30,000 clones; approximately 83% were seen once. To note about this clone: Its antigen is not known.

The germline V and J ends were trimmed by 1 base and 5 bases, with 11 bases remaining between them. There are 14 residues in the CDR3. Germline V CDR1 and CDR2: LNHDA, SQIVND (reference sequence). The time point was: week 47, end of study. Topical imiquimod accompanied each vaccine dose, which consisted of 300 ug of mutant IDH1 20-mer peptide. Patients were given eight vaccinations, scheduled in weeks 1, 3, 5, 7, 11, 15, 19 and 23. Each tumor in the donors was a new WHO grade 3 or 4 astrocytoma, IDH1-mutant and ATRX-lost. This sequence joins TRBV19 and TRBJ1-2; a possible D gene is TRBD1 (6 bases). Source: PBMCs, taken from a glioma patient whose treatment included an IDH1 peptide vaccine. This TCR was recovered from a man aged 25-40 years with glioma. For the CDR3, the DNA is TGTGCCAGTAGTATAGGACAGGACCCTTATGGCTACACCTTC. Encoded protein: CASSIGQDPYGYTF.